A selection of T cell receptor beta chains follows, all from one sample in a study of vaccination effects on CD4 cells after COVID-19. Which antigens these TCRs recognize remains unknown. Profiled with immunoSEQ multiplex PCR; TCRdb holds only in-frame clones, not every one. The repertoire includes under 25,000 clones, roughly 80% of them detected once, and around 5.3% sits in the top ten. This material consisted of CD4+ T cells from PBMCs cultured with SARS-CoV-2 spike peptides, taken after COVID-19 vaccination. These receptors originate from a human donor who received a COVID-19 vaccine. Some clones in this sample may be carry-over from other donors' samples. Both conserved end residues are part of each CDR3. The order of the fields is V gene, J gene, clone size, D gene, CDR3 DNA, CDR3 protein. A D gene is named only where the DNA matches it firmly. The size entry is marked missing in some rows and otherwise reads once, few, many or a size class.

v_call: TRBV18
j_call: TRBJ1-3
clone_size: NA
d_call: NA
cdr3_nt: TGTGCCAGCTCAATACAGGGAGATGGAAACACCATATATTTT
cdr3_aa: CASSIQGDGNTIYF

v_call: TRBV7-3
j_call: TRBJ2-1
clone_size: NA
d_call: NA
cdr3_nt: TGTGCCAGCAGCCTAAAGCCCGGCGCGGACAATGAGCAGTTCTTC
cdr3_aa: CASSLKPGADNEQFF

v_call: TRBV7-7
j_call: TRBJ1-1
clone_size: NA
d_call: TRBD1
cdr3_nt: TGTGCCAGCAGCCGGGACAGGGGTACTGAAGCTTTCTTT
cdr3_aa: CASSRDRGTEAFF

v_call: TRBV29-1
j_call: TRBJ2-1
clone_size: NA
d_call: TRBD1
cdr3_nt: TGCAGCGTTGGTATTAACAGGGGGCACCTCAATGAGCAGTTCTTC
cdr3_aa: CSVGINRGHLNEQFF

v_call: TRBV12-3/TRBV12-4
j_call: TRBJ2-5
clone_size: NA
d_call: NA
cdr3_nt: TGTGCCAGCAGTTTCGCGGAAGAGACCCAGTACTTC
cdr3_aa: CASSFAEETQYF

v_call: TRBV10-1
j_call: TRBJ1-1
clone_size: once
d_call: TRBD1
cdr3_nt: TGCGCCAGCAGTCCCGGGACAGCAAACACTGAAGCTTTCTTT
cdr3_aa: CASSPGTANTEAFF

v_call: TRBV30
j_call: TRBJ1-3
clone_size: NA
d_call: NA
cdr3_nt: TGTGCCTGGGCGGGGAACTCTGGAAACACCATATATTTT
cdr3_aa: CAWAGNSGNTIYF

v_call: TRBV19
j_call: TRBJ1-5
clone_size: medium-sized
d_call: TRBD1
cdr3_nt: TGTGCCAGTACCAGGGGAGGGACAGGGGGCTATCAGCCCCAGCATTTT
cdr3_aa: CASTRGGTGGYQPQHF

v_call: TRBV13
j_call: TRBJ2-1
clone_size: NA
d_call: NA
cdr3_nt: TGTGCCAGCAGCCGACTAACCGGGACGTACAATGAGCAGTTCTTC
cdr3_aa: CASSRLTGTYNEQFF

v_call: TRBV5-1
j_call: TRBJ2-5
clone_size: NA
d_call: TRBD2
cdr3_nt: TGCGCCAGCAGCTTGGGGCTAGCGGGGGGGCAAGAGACCCAGTACTTC
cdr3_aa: CASSLGLAGGQETQYF

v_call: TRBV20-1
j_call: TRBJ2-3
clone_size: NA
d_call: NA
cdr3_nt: TGCAGTGCTAGTTTTGGGAACACAGATACGCAGTATTTT
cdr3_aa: CSASFGNTDTQYF

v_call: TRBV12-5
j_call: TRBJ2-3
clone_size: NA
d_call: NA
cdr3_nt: TGTGCTAGTGGTTTGGATGGCACAGATACGCAGTATTTT
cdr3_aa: CASGLDGTDTQYF

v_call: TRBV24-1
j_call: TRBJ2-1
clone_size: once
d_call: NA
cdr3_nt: TGTGCCACCAGTGATTTGCGAAGGGGTAGCAATGAGCAGTTCTTC
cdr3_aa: CATSDLRRGSNEQFF

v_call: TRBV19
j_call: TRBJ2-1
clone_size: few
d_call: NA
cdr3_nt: TGTGCCAGTACCCAAAGGGTGACTGCTAGCTCCTACAATGAGCAGTTCTTC
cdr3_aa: CASTQRVTASSYNEQFF

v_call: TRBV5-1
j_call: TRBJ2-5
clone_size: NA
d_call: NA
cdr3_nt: TGCGCCAGCAGCTTGTCCGTGAAGTGGGAGACCCAGTACTTC
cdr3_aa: CASSLSVKWETQYF

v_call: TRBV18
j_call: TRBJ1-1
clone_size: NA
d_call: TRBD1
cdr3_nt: TGTGCCAGCTCACCTTTCACAGGGGGCCTTAACACTGAAGCTTTCTTT
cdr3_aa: CASSPFTGGLNTEAFF

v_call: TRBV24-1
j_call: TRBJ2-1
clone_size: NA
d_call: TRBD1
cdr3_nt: TGTGCCACCAGTGATGCGACAGGGGGCTCCTACAATGAGCAGTTCTTC
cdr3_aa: CATSDATGGSYNEQFF

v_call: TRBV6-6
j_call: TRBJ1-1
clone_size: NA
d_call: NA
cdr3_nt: TGTGCCAGCAGTTACGGCCGACAGCGGGCGAACACTGAAGCTTTCTTT
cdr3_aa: CASSYGRQRANTEAFF

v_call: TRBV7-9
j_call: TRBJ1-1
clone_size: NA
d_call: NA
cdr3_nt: TGTGCCAGCAGCCTACAACAGACAGAAGCTTTCTTT
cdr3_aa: CASSLQQTEAFF

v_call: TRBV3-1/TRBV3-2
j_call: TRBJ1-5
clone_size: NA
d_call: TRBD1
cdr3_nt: TGTGCCAGCAGCCCCGGGACAGGGGTCTATCAGCCCCAGCATTTT
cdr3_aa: CASSPGTGVYQPQHF

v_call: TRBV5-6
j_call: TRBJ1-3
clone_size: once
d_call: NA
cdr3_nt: TGTGCCAGCAGGCTGAGGAGCTCTGGAAACACCATATATTTT
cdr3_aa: CASRLRSSGNTIYF

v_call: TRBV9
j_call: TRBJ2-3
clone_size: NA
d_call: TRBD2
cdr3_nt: TGTGCCAGCAGCCCATGGGTGAGCGGGGGGGCAACAGATACGCAGTATTTT
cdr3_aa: CASSPWVSGGATDTQYF

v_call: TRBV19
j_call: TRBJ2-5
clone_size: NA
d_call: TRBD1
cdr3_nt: TGTGCCAGTAGGGGACAGGACCAAGAGACCCAGTACTTC
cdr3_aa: CASRGQDQETQYF

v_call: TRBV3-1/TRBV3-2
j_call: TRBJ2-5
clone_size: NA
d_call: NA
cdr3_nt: TGTGCCAGCAGCCCGCTGCAGGGAAGGGAGACCCAGTACTTC
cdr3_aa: CASSPLQGRETQYF

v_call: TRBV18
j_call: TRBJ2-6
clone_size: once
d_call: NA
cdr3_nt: TGTGCCAGCTCCGCAAACGCGTTTTCCCAATCTGGGGCCAACGTCCTGACTTTC
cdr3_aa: CASSANAFSQSGANVLTF

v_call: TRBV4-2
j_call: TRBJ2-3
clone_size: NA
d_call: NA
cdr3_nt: TGTGCCAGCAGCCACCCTAGCCCCACAGATACGCAGTATTTT
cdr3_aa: CASSHPSPTDTQYF

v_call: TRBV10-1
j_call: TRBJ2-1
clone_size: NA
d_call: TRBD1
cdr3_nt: TGCGCCAGCGGGGACAGCCCTGAGTTTAACAATGAGCAGTTCTTC
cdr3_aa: CASGDSPEFNNEQFF

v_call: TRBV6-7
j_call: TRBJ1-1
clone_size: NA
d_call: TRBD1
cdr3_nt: TGTGCCAGTCGGACAGGGTTGGACACTGAAGCTTTCTTT
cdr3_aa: CASRTGLDTEAFF

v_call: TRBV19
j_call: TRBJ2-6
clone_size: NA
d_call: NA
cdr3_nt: TGTGCCAGTATCGGACGGAGCTCTGGGGCCAACGTCCTGACTTTC
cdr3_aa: CASIGRSSGANVLTF

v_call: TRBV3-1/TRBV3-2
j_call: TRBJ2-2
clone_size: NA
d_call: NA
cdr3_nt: TGTGCCAGCAGCCTCCAAGACACCAACACCGGGGAGCTGTTTTTT
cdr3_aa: CASSLQDTNTGELFF

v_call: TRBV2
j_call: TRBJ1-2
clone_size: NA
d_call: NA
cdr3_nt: TGTGCCAGCAGCAAAAACGGGGGGGAAGGGGGCTACACCTTC
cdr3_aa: CASSKNGGEGGYTF